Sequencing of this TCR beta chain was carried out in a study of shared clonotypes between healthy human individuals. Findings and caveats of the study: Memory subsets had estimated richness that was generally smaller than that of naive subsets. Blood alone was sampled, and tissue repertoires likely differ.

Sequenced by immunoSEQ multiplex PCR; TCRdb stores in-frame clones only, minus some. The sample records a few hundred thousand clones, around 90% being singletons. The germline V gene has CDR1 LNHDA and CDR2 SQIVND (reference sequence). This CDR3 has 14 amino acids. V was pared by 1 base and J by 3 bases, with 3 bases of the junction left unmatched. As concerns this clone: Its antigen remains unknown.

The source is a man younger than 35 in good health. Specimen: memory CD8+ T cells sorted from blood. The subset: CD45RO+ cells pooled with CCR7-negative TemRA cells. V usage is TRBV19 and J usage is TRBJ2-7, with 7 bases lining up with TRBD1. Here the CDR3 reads CASSIGNRGYEQYF. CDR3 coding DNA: TGTGCCAGTAGTATAGGAAACAGGGGCTACGAGCAGTACTTC.